The rows below give T cell receptor beta chains drawn from one sample of a study of T cells in Graves' hyperthyroidism and ophthalmopathy. TCRdb analysed the multiplex PCR reads with MiXCR anew, one entry per CDR3 protein. The profile shows 650,000 to 800,000 distinct CDR3 sequences, 45% of them singletons. The specimen sequenced was peripheral blood or thyroid tissue (not recorded which). All receptors derive from an adult man with Graves' disease, either hyperthyroidism or ophthalmopathy (not recorded which). CDR3s include the opening cysteine and the closing phenylalanine or tryptophan. A D gene is named only where the DNA matches it firmly. For some rows the clone size is stated as once, few or many, or as a class when expanded; others skip it.

clone_size: many
d_call: .
v_call: TRBV10-3
j_call: TRBJ1-1
cdr3_length: 13
cdr3_aa: CAITPDLNTEAFF
cdr3_nt: TGTGCCATCACCCCGGACTTGAACACTGAAGCTTTCTTT

clone_size: .
d_call: .
v_call: TRBV20-1
j_call: TRBJ1-1
cdr3_length: 15
cdr3_aa: CSARDQGAGNTEAFF
cdr3_nt: TGCAGTGCTAGAGATCAAGGGGCGGGGAACACTGAAGCTTTCTTT

clone_size: .
d_call: TRBD1
v_call: TRBV2
j_call: TRBJ1-2
cdr3_length: 14
cdr3_aa: CASSRGQGENGYTF
cdr3_nt: TGTGCCAGCAGCCGAGGACAGGGGGAGAATGGCTACACCTTC

clone_size: .
d_call: .
v_call: TRBV9
j_call: TRBJ1-2
cdr3_length: 12
cdr3_aa: CASSQRISGYTF
cdr3_nt: TGTGCCAGCAGCCAACGAATTTCCGGCTACACCTTC

clone_size: .
d_call: .
v_call: TRBV25-1
j_call: TRBJ1-3
cdr3_length: 15
cdr3_aa: CASSPAWGPGNTIYF
cdr3_nt: TGTGCCAGCAGCCCCGCTTGGGGTCCTGGAAACACCATATATTTT

clone_size: .
d_call: .
v_call: TRBV7-9
j_call: TRBJ2-7
cdr3_length: 18
cdr3_aa: CASSLGVGGGAAIYEQYF
cdr3_nt: TGTGCCAGCAGCTTAGGGGTTGGGGGGGGCGCAGCCATCTACGAGCAGTACTTC

clone_size: .
d_call: .
v_call: TRBV9
j_call: TRBJ1-6
cdr3_length: 14
cdr3_aa: CASSVGAEHAPLHF
cdr3_nt: TGTGCCAGCAGCGTAGGGGCAGAACACGCACCCCTCCACTTT

clone_size: .
d_call: .
v_call: TRBV2
j_call: TRBJ1-6
cdr3_length: 14
cdr3_aa: CASSTGTRNQPLHF
cdr3_nt: TGTGCCAGCAGCACCGGGACACGCAATCAGCCCCTCCACTTT

clone_size: .
d_call: TRBD1
v_call: TRBV5-4
j_call: TRBJ2-5
cdr3_length: 15
cdr3_aa: CASSFAGTGEETQYF
cdr3_nt: TGTGCCAGCAGCTTTGCCGGGACAGGGGAAGAGACCCAGTACTTC

clone_size: few
d_call: TRBD1
v_call: TRBV10-2
j_call: TRBJ1-5
cdr3_length: 15
cdr3_aa: CASSRGQGGYQPQHF
cdr3_nt: TGTGCCAGCAGCCGAGGACAGGGAGGGTATCAGCCCCAGCATTTT

clone_size: .
d_call: .
v_call: TRBV6-6
j_call: TRBJ1-2
cdr3_length: 13
cdr3_aa: CASSPAGVYGYTF
cdr3_nt: TGTGCCAGCAGCCCGGCAGGGGTGTATGGCTACACCTTC

clone_size: .
d_call: .
v_call: TRBV6-1
j_call: TRBJ2-7
cdr3_length: 14
cdr3_aa: CASSKHGEAYEQYF
cdr3_nt: TGTGCCAGCAGTAAACACGGCGAGGCCTACGAGCAGTACTTC

clone_size: few
d_call: .
v_call: TRBV5-1
j_call: TRBJ2-5
cdr3_length: 14
cdr3_aa: CASSLTPVQETQYF
cdr3_nt: TGCGCCAGCAGCTTGACCCCCGTCCAAGAGACCCAGTACTTC

clone_size: many
d_call: .
v_call: TRBV29-1
j_call: TRBJ1-5
cdr3_length: 15
cdr3_aa: CSVEDPTGQGQPQHF
cdr3_nt: TGCAGCGTTGAAGATCCTACAGGGCAGGGTCAGCCCCAGCATTTT

clone_size: .
d_call: TRBD1
v_call: TRBV12-3/TRBV12-4
j_call: TRBJ1-1
cdr3_length: 13
cdr3_aa: CASRGTGHTEAFF
cdr3_nt: TGTGCCAGCAGGGGGACAGGGCACACTGAAGCTTTCTTT

clone_size: many
d_call: .
v_call: TRBV2
j_call: TRBJ2-5
cdr3_length: 15
cdr3_aa: CASSSTTGVQETQYF
cdr3_nt: TGTGCCAGCAGTTCTACGACAGGAGTCCAAGAGACCCAGTACTTC

clone_size: .
d_call: TRBD2
v_call: TRBV9
j_call: TRBJ2-3
cdr3_length: 15
cdr3_aa: CASSVSSGGTDTQYF
cdr3_nt: TGTGCCAGCAGCGTTTCTAGCGGGGGCACAGATACGCAGTATTTT

clone_size: many
d_call: TRBD1
v_call: TRBV7-8
j_call: TRBJ1-2
cdr3_length: 14
cdr3_aa: CASSLDRTGRGYTF
cdr3_nt: TGTGCCAGCAGCTTGGACAGGACAGGACGTGGCTACACCTTC

clone_size: .
d_call: .
v_call: TRBV7-8
j_call: TRBJ2-7
cdr3_length: 14
cdr3_aa: CASSLGQPAYEQYF
cdr3_nt: TGTGCCAGCAGCTTGGGCCAGCCGGCCTACGAGCAGTACTTC

clone_size: few
d_call: .
v_call: TRBV2
j_call: TRBJ1-5
cdr3_length: 15
cdr3_aa: CASSVSPGGHQPQHF
cdr3_nt: TGTGCCAGCAGTGTATCCCCCGGGGGCCATCAGCCCCAGCATTTT

clone_size: many
d_call: TRBD1
v_call: TRBV7-9
j_call: TRBJ1-1
cdr3_length: 15
cdr3_aa: CASSLVQGAGTEAFF
cdr3_nt: TGTGCCAGCAGCTTAGTCCAGGGGGCAGGCACTGAAGCTTTCTTT